Listed below are T cell receptor beta chains from one sample, sequenced in a study of beta chain features in type 1 diabetes. Using immunoSEQ multiplex PCR, the repertoire was profiled, and TCRdb retains in-frame clones only, with some absent. The sample holds some 290,000 clones; less than 30% are singletons and the top ten take roughly 0.013%. The sequenced material came from naive CD4+ T cells from blood. The source of these receptors is a woman younger than 45 with type 1 diabetes. The CDR3 runs from the conserved cysteine through the conserved F or W. Each record gives: V gene, J gene, CDR3 length, CDR3 protein.

TRBV4-2	TRBJ2-6	16	CASSQDTTSGANVLTF
TRBV9	TRBJ2-1	17	CASSVDGRSASYNEQFF
TRBV29-1	TRBJ2-5	15	CSVESLGGAGETQYF
TRBV9	TRBJ2-3	15	CASSIRQGGTDTQYF
TRBV30	TRBJ2-6	13	CAWVVSGANVLTF
TRBV7-2	TRBJ2-1	13	CASSLAGSGREFF
TRBV4-2	TRBJ2-5	16	CASSANPGLVQETQYF
TRBV4-1	TRBJ2-1	16	CASSQDRLAPYNEQFF
TRBV18	TRBJ1-1	15	CASSQRQAANTEAFF
TRBV25-1	TRBJ2-7	15	CASSDLRLAGSKQYF
TRBV30	TRBJ1-2	12	CARLRGGYGYTF
TRBV4-1	TRBJ2-6	16	CASSQGQGAGANVLTF
TRBV30	TRBJ2-5	13	CAWSDGDWETQYF
TRBV9	TRBJ2-3	13	CASNPDNTDTQYF
TRBV2	TRBJ1-1	15	CASSEDIFLNTEAFF
TRBV6-5	TRBJ2-7	15	CASSYSRASSYEQYF
TRBV2	TRBJ2-5	14	CASNPGTVRETQYF
TRBV29-1	TRBJ2-1	16	CSVAKPGLAGVNEQFF
TRBV2	TRBJ2-7	12	CASSKDSYEQYF
TRBV4-2	TRBJ2-3	16	CASSQVLAGRTDTQYF
TRBV28	TRBJ1-4	14	CASSIAGLGEKLFF
TRBV7-6	TRBJ1-5	14	CASSLDTGNQPQHF
TRBV7-2	TRBJ2-7	15	CASSLSLSGSSAQYF
TRBV25-1	TRBJ2-5	13	CASTFTGQETQYF
TRBV7-9	TRBJ1-2	13	CASNSGQGHGYTF
TRBV19	TRBJ1-5	15	CASRRTGGYNQPQHF
TRBV18	TRBJ2-7	15	CASSPAGTGSYEQYF
TRBV5-1	TRBJ1-1	13	CASSANTITEAFF
TRBV7-3	TRBJ2-7	15	CASSLGLASRNEQYF
TRBV30	TRBJ2-1	16	CAWSAGGLALLNEQFF
TRBV4-1	TRBJ1-5	14	CASSQAVLNRPQHF
TRBV18	TRBJ2-7	15	CASSPTGLVDYEQYF
TRBV7-3	TRBJ2-1	14	CASSLAGGYNEQFF
TRBV15	TRBJ2-3	13	CACGNRRTDTQYF
TRBV7-8	TRBJ2-7	16	CASSGTRTIIAYEQYF
TRBV18	TRBJ2-1	16	CASSPPGTSLGGEQFF
TRBV18	TRBJ2-7	14	CASSPPWEPYEQYF
TRBV9	TRBJ2-3	15	CASSAGTGRTDTQYF
TRBV29-1	TRBJ2-1	15	CSVATYGQGWNEQFF
TRBV5-1	TRBJ2-5	15	CASSSTRMRQETQYF
TRBV7-2	TRBJ2-2	15	CASSLIQGNTGELFF
TRBV5-1	TRBJ2-1	14	CASSFDLEYNEQFF
TRBV27	TRBJ2-3	14	CASRLAGFPDTQYF
TRBV7-9	TRBJ2-6	15	CASSLAGAGANVLTF
TRBV30	TRBJ2-2	15	CAWRKLDRNTGELFF
TRBV28	TRBJ1-2	16	CASSGRDRPANYGYTF
TRBV2	TRBJ1-2	14	CASSGTTPEGGYTF
TRBV30	TRBJ2-3	14	CAWSGGTDHRFGDF
TRBV23-1	TRBJ2-7	14	CASSPQGLTYEQYF
TRBV7-9	TRBJ2-4	13	CASSLAGENIQYF
TRBV6-5	TRBJ1-4	14	CASSYRGHGEKLFF
TRBV13	TRBJ2-3	17	CASSLKATGIVADTQYF
TRBV5-6	TRBJ1-2	16	CASSLEAGTEAYGYTF
TRBV30	TRBJ2-3	16	CAWSRGTSGGTDTQYF
TRBV7-3	TRBJ1-1	16	CASSLKPPISSTEAFF